This T cell receptor beta chain appears in the sequencing data of a study of blood T cells in healthy people across ages (dated by TCRdb to between 2015 and 2016). Context from the whole study: In model experiments, template switching captured roughly one uniquely barcoded TCR beta cDNA molecule for every two T cells. To track age-related changes in TCR beta repertoire diversity, the study relied on deep sequencing normalized with unique cDNA molecular identifiers. To avoid experimental bias, donors of different ages were spread randomly across the sequencing lanes. The donors were split into four age groups: young (average around 15 years), middle-aged (more than 35), aged (62) and long-lived (about 74). The study analyzed two additional independent replicas of 1 million unique cDNA reads from the same blood draw for two donors, one aged 18 to 29 and one aged 80 or older. Study-wide findings and limitations: There was a strong correlation between observed TCR beta diversity and the percentage of naive T cells measured by flow cytometry. Estimates of total diversity based on one million sequenced T cells were considered lower bounds and underestimates. Compared with the aged group, the long-lived group had more naive CD4+ T cells, fewer expanded clones and increased TCR diversity, suggesting age selection. Bulk unsorted PBMC profiling prevented conclusive comparison of naive and antigen-experienced compartments. Observed TCR beta diversity per million T cells fell roughly linearly with age, and a significant reduction was already apparent by age around 36. Because donor CMV infection status was unknown, age-related changes in expanded clonotypes were potentially confounded.

Library creation used 5' RACE. The data were produced on an Illumina HiSeq 2500. A second PCR of roughly 7 to 12 cycles was run with a J-beta primer mix and a sample-barcoded 5' primer. A unique molecular identifier was introduced onto each TCR beta cDNA molecule by a template-switch 5' adaptor carrying 12 random nucleotides. Each sample yielded at least 2.5 million CDR3-containing paired-end reads. The Mint cDNA synthesis kit, primed by a TRBC-specific oligonucleotide, was used to synthesize first-strand cDNA from all RNA. After uracil-DNA glycosylase treatment, a first 18-cycle PCR used universal primers M1SS and BC2_uni_R on all cDNA. As for how the authors treated the data: For normalization, 1 million high-quality reads, each with a distinct molecular identifier, were randomly selected from each sample. Instead of being binned into consensus sequences, reads with shared molecular identifiers were discarded. CDR3 identification, clonotype clustering and error correction used MiTCR with a Q25 quality threshold and the strictest error-elimination algorithm. A nonparametric unseen species model with Euler transformation was used to estimate a lower bound on total TCR beta diversity. Through fastp at Q25 and MiXCR, TCRdb rebuilt clones from the public reads, retaining in-frame beta chains. Rows with a matching CDR3 protein are joined into one entry that keeps the most common DNA and genes. The V and J calls, along with clone size, are taken from TCRdb and not from the paper's own processing. The sample has fewer than 800,000 distinct CDR3 sequences on record, approximately 21% of them singletons. Around 3.4% of the sample is held by the ten biggest clonotypes.

The donors were 40 or so Caucasian individuals from Russia, aged roughly 6 to 100 years, who were systemically healthy. About 9.6 milliliters of peripheral blood were collected from each donor into EDTA-treated Vacutainer tubes. Ficoll-Paque density-gradient centrifugation was used to isolate PBMCs, with at least 6 million per sample. Trizol reagent was used to extract total RNA from the PBMCs, yielding at least 6 micrograms per sample. The percentages of naive CD45RAhigh/CD27high T cells were determined by flow cytometry on a PBMC aliquot from every donor. Between the V and J ends, shortened by 6 bases and 0 bases respectively, the junction contains 12 bases. The CDR1 and CDR2 encoded by the germline V gene are SGHDT and YYEEEE. Its CDR3 holds 14 amino acids, cysteine through phenylalanine. Only the CDR3 part of the read is kept: 42 bases, read in frame from the first base. Ten or more counts support this clonotype. Its antigen is still unknown. No much larger clone is present one base from it, and per-base qualities are unavailable.

This receptor was taken from a man in his sixties or seventies in good health. In this chain, TRBV5-6 is recombined with TRBJ1-1, with TRBD1 tentatively as D gene (5 bases match). The sequenced sample consisted of blood. The nucleotides are TGTGCCAGCACCCCAGGGAGGATGAACACTGAAGCTTTCTTT. It is translated as CASTPGRMNTEAFF.